These T cell receptor beta chains were read from a single sample in a study of shared clonotypes between healthy human individuals. Data came from immunoSEQ multiplex PCR; TCRdb stores just in-frame clones and leaves some out. The table lists about 2 million clones, approximately 94% of them singletons. Sample: naive CD8+ T cells sorted from blood. The origin of the receptors is a young man in good health. Both conserved end residues are part of each CDR3. D genes are given only for firm matches. The size of a clone is reported for some rows only, either as once, few or many, or as a class for expanded clones.

d_call clone_size cdr3_length j_call v_call cdr3_aa cdr3_nt
TRBD1 - 16 TRBJ2-3 TRBV9 CASSARTGAYTDTQYF TGTGCCAGCAGCGCCAGAACAGGGGCCTACACAGATACGCAGTATTTT
- - 14 TRBJ2-5 TRBV7-2 CASSLSFRAETQYF TGTGCCAGCAGCTTAAGTTTCAGGGCGGAGACCCAGTACTTC
- - 12 TRBJ1-1 TRBV28 CATWDKNTEAFF TGTGCCACCTGGGACAAGAACACTGAAGCTTTCTTT
- - 15 TRBJ2-2 TRBV30 CAWSGVGTNTGELFF TGTGCCTGGAGTGGGGTTGGGACCAACACCGGGGAGCTGTTTTTT
- once 13 TRBJ2-7 TRBV9 CASSVASSYEQYF TGTGCCAGCAGCGTAGCATCCTCCTACGAGCAGTACTTC
- - 15 TRBJ2-3 TRBV11-2 CASGVGGNSADTQYF TGTGCCAGTGGCGTGGGGGGAAACTCGGCAGATACGCAGTATTTT
TRBD2 - 15 TRBJ2-3 TRBV27 CASSLSSASGGAQYF TGTGCCAGCAGTTTATCGTCGGCCTCGGGGGGTGCGCAGTATTTT
- - 12 TRBJ2-3 TRBV7-2 CASSRAEGTQYF TGTGCCAGCAGCCGGGCGGAGGGTACGCAGTATTTT
TRBD1 - 16 TRBJ2-3 TRBV5-6 CASSLGQGALTDTQYF TGTGCCAGCAGCTTGGGGCAGGGGGCCCTCACAGATACGCAGTATTTT
- - 16 TRBJ1-3 TRBV7-9 CASSPWDGSSGNTIYF TGTGCCAGCAGCCCCTGGGACGGGAGCTCTGGAAACACCATATATTTT
- - 13 TRBJ1-6 TRBV7-9 CASRTGSGSPLHF TGTGCCAGCAGGACGGGAAGCGGCTCACCCCTCCACTTT
- once 16 TRBJ1-5 TRBV6-1 CASSEFWEGSNQPQHF TGTGCCAGCAGTGAATTTTGGGAGGGATCCAATCAGCCCCAGCATTTT
- - 13 TRBJ1-1 TRBV27 CASSLGRGTEAFF TGTGCCAGCAGTTTGGGGCGGGGCACTGAAGCTTTCTTT
TRBD1 - 14 TRBJ2-7 TRBV2 CASSEGQGAHEQYF TGTGCCAGCAGTGAGGGGCAGGGGGCACACGAGCAGTACTTC
- - 13 TRBJ2-7 TRBV5-4 CASSLSGTHEQYF TGTGCCAGCAGCTTGAGCGGAACCCACGAGCAGTACTTC
TRBD1 - 15 TRBJ2-7 TRBV4-1 CASSQERQGTYEQYF TGCGCCAGCAGCCAAGAACGACAGGGGACCTACGAGCAGTACTTC
- - 17 TRBJ2-5 TRBV12-5 CASEQVPKGGAGETQYF TGTGCTAGTGAACAAGTCCCCAAAGGGGGCGCGGGGGAGACCCAGTACTTC
TRBD2 - 15 TRBJ2-1 TRBV29-1 CSVLGTSGVYNEQFF TGCAGCGTTTTGGGGACTAGCGGGGTCTACAATGAGCAGTTCTTC
- - 14 TRBJ1-1 TRBV6-5 CASSYGTENTEAFF TGTGCCAGCAGTTATGGGACGGAGAACACTGAAGCTTTCTTT
TRBD2 - 16 TRBJ2-7 TRBV7-9 CASSPRTSGTFNEQYF TGTGCCAGCAGCCCAAGGACTAGCGGGACTTTCAACGAGCAGTACTTC
TRBD1 - 15 TRBJ2-5 TRBV27 CASSLRQGARETQYF TGTGCCAGCAGTTTGAGGCAGGGGGCACGAGAGACCCAGTACTTC
- - 14 TRBJ2-7 TRBV5-4 CASSLDGVLGEQYF TGTGCCAGCAGCTTGGACGGGGTCCTCGGCGAGCAGTACTTC
TRBD1 - 15 TRBJ2-7 TRBV5-1 CASSPWTGGQYEQYF TGCGCCAGCAGCCCTTGGACAGGGGGACAGTACGAGCAGTACTTC
TRBD2 - 16 TRBJ2-1 TRBV4-3 CASSQDRIAGYNEQFF TGCGCCAGCAGCCAAGATAGGATAGCGGGATACAATGAGCAGTTCTTC
- once 14 TRBJ1-1 TRBV7-9 CASTMLGGNTEAFF TGTGCCAGCACAATGTTAGGGGGGAACACTGAAGCTTTCTTT
TRBD2 - 16 TRBJ2-3 TRBV5-4 CASSLLAVTSTDTQYF TGTGCCAGCAGCTTGCTAGCGGTTACTAGCACAGATACGCAGTATTTT
- - 17 TRBJ2-7 TRBV7-2 CASSPPRGDWFSDEQYF TGTGCCAGCAGCCCGCCGAGGGGAGATTGGTTTTCGGACGAGCAGTACTTC
- - 15 TRBJ2-3 TRBV9 CASSARDNSPDTQYF TGTGCCAGCAGCGCCCGGGACAACTCCCCGGATACGCAGTATTTT
- - 13 TRBJ2-7 TRBV5-1 CASSLKPGDEQYF TGCGCCAGCAGCCTCAAACCCGGGGACGAGCAGTACTTC
TRBD1 - 15 TRBJ1-5 TRBV28 CASSPHSGQALPRHF TGTGCCAGCAGTCCCCACTCGGGACAGGCGTTACCCAGGCATTTT
TRBD2 - 15 TRBJ2-1 TRBV6-5 CASSTGGSSYNEQFF TGTGCCAGCAGTACGGGGGGAAGCTCCTACAATGAGCAGTTCTTC
- - 13 TRBJ2-7 TRBV7-2 CASSTRQVYEQYF TGTGCCAGCAGCACCCGACAGGTTTACGAGCAGTACTTC
- - 13 TRBJ1-4 TRBV9 CASSVDGVEKLFF TGTGCCAGCAGCGTAGACGGGGTCGAAAAACTGTTTTTT
- - 14 TRBJ2-1 TRBV7-2 CASSLEVSGIRKFF TGTGCCAGCAGCTTAGAGGTCTCGGGGATTAGGAAGTTCTTC
- - 13 TRBJ1-2 TRBV27 CASSPGRAYGYTF TGTGCCAGCAGTCCCGGACGGGCCTATGGCTACACCTTC
TRBD1 once 15 TRBJ2-5 TRBV4-1 CASSFLPSRGETQYF TGCGCCAGCAGCTTTCTCCCGAGCAGGGGGGAGACCCAGTACTTC
- - 12 TRBJ2-4 TRBV19 CASSIAPQFQYF TGTGCCAGTAGTATAGCGCCCCAGTTTCAGTACTTC
- - 13 TRBJ1-6 TRBV5-1 CASSLGGPGPLHF TGCGCCAGCAGCTTGGGGGGGCCAGGGCCCCTCCACTTT
- - 16 TRBJ2-3 TRBV5-6 CASSWGSVGTTDTQYF TGTGCCAGCAGCTGGGGTTCTGTCGGTACCACAGATACGCAGTATTTT
- once 13 TRBJ2-5 TRBV7-4 CASRRHNQETQYF TGTGCCAGCAGGCGACACAATCAAGAGACCCAGTACTTC
- - 12 TRBJ1-1 TRBV19 CATRSLNTEAFF TGTGCCACCAGGTCGTTGAACACTGAAGCTTTCTTT
- once 16 TRBJ1-3 TRBV18 CASSSTVPNSGNTIYF TGTGCCAGCTCATCAACGGTCCCGAACTCTGGAAACACCATATATTTT
- - 15 TRBJ2-7 TRBV7-2 CASSSPLGHPYEQYF TGTGCCAGCAGCTCACCCCTGGGACATCCCTACGAGCAGTACTTC
- once 16 TRBJ2-1 TRBV28 CASSPGTRADWDEQFF TGTGCCAGCAGTCCCGGGACCCGAGCCGACTGGGATGAGCAGTTCTTC
TRBD1 - 15 TRBJ1-1 TRBV5-6 CASTSRQGTNTEAFF TGTGCCAGCACCAGTCGACAGGGGACTAACACTGAAGCTTTCTTT